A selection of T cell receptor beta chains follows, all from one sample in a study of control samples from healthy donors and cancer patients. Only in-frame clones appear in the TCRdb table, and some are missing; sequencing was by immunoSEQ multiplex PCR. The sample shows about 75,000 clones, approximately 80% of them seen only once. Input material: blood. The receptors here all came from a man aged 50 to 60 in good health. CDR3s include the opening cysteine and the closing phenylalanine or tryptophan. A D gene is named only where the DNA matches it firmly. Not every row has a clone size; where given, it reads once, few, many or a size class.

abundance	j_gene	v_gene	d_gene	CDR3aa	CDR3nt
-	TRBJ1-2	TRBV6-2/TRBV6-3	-	CASSYSAVQYYGYTF	TGTGCCAGCAGTTACTCGGCGGTGCAGTACTATGGCTACACCTTC
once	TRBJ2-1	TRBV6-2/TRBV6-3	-	CASSYLPGFNADGQFF	TGTGCCAGCAGTTACTTACCAGGCTTCAACGCGGATGGGCAGTTCTTC
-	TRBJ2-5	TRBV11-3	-	CASSLVSQETQYF	TGTGCCAGCAGCTTAGTGTCTCAAGAGACCCAGTACTTC
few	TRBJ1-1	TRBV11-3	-	CASSLIAGGGTEAFF	TGTGCCAGCAGCTTAATTGCTGGAGGTGGCACTGAAGCTTTCTTT
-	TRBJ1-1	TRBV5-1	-	CASSLTGSSMNTEAFF	TGCGCCAGCAGCTTGACGGGCAGTAGTATGAACACTGAAGCTTTCTTT
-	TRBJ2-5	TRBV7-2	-	CASSFRVDYGSAQYF	TGTGCCAGCAGCTTCAGGGTAGACTACGGCTCTGCCCAGTACTTC
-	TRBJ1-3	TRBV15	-	CATSRDVGTGNTIYF	TGTGCCACCAGCAGAGATGTTGGGACTGGAAACACCATATATTTT
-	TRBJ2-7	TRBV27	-	CASSSEGPRREQYF	TGTGCCAGCAGTTCGGAAGGCCCCAGGAGGGAGCAGTACTTC
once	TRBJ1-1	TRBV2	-	CASRRDTGTEAFF	TGTGCCAGCAGGAGGGACACGGGCACTGAAGCTTTCTTT
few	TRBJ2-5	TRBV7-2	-	CASSPFGVGSGQYF	TGTGCCAGCAGCCCCTTCGGGGTGGGATCGGGCCAGTACTTC
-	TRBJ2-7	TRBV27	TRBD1	CASSHATGAGEQYF	TGTGCCAGCAGTCACGCCACAGGGGCCGGCGAGCAGTACTTC
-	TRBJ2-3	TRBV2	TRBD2	CASSEGLAGGAGPDTQYF	TGTGCCAGCAGTGAAGGGTTAGCGGGAGGCGCCGGTCCAGATACGCAGTATTTT
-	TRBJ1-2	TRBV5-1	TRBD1	CASSLTGTGDYYTF	TGCGCCAGCAGCTTGACCGGGACAGGGGATTACTACACCTTC
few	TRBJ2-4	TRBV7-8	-	CASSLAGRQTPSIQYF	TGTGCCAGCAGCTTAGCGGGGAGACAGACCCCTAGTATTCAGTACTTC
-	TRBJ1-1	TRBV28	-	CASSLSGSGEGEAFF	TGTGCCAGCAGTTTATCAGGATCGGGCGAAGGTGAAGCTTTCTTT
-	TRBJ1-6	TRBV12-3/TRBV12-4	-	CASSLLLFTLHF	TGTGCCAGCAGTTTACTGCTTTTCACCCTCCACTTT
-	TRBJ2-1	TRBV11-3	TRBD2	CASSFFGAGVVNEQFF	TGTGCCAGCAGCTTTTTCGGAGCGGGAGTTGTCAATGAGCAGTTCTTC
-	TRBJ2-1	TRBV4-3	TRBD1	CASSEWGTGRDNEQFF	TGCGCCAGCAGCGAATGGGGGACAGGGCGCGACAATGAGCAGTTCTTC
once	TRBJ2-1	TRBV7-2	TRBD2	CASSRGLAEKPYNEQFF	TGTGCCAGCAGCCGGGGACTAGCGGAGAAACCCTACAATGAGCAGTTCTTC
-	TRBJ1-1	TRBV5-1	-	CASSFVRGDTEAFF	TGCGCCAGCAGCTTTGTACGGGGCGACACTGAAGCTTTCTTT
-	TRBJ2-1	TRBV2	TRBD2	CASSVAGEYNEQFF	TGTGCCAGCAGTGTAGCGGGAGAGTACAATGAGCAGTTCTTC
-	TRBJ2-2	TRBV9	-	CASSENEGVTGELFF	TGTGCCAGCAGCGAGAACGAAGGGGTGACCGGGGAGCTGTTTTTT
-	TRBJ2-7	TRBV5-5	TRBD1	CASSLGATQGTGEQYF	TGTGCCAGCAGCTTGGGGGCCACACAGGGGACCGGGGAGCAGTACTTC
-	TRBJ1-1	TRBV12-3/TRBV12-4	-	CASSQMGGTEAFF	TGTGCCAGCAGTCAAATGGGTGGAACTGAAGCTTTCTTT
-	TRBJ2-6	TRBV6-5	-	CASSYSFSGANVLTF	TGTGCCAGCAGTTACTCGTTCTCTGGGGCCAACGTCCTGACTTTC
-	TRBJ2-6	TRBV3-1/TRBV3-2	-	CASALSGANVLTF	TGTGCCTCTGCCCTCTCTGGGGCCAACGTCCTGACTTTC
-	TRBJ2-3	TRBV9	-	CASSSGVASTDTQYF	TGTGCCAGCAGCTCTGGAGTAGCGAGCACAGATACGCAGTATTTT
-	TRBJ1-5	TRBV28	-	CASIQGNQPQHF	TGTGCCAGCATACAGGGAAATCAGCCCCAGCATTTT
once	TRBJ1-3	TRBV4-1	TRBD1	CASSQATGGTFSGNTIYF	TGCGCCAGCAGCCAAGCGACAGGGGGCACATTCTCTGGAAACACCATATATTTT
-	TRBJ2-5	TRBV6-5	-	CASRGGQVQETQYF	TGTGCCAGCAGGGGCGGGCAGGTACAAGAGACCCAGTACTTC
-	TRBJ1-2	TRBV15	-	CATSRRRNYGYTF	TGTGCCACCAGCAGGCGGCGCAACTATGGCTACACCTTC
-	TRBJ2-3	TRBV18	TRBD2	CASSSTSGGTDTQYF	TGTGCCAGCTCATCTACTAGCGGCGGCACAGATACGCAGTATTTT